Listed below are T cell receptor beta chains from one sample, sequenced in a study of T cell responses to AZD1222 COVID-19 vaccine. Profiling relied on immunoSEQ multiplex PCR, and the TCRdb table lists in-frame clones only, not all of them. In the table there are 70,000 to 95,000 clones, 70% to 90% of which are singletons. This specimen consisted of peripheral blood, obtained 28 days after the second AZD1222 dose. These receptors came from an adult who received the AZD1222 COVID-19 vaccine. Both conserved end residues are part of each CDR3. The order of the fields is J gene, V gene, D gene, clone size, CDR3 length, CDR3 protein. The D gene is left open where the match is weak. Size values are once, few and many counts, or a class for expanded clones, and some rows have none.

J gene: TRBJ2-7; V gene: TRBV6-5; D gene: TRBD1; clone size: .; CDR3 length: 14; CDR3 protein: CASGRDRSSYEQYF
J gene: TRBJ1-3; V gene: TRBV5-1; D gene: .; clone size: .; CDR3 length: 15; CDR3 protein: CASSYTGSSGNTIYF
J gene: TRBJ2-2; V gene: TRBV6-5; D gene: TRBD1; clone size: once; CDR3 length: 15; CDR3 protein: CASISTGGWTGELFF
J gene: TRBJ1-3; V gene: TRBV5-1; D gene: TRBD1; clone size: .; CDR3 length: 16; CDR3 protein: CASSPSGTGYGNTIYF
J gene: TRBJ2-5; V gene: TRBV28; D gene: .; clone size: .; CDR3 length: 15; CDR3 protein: CASSFRGAGQETQYF
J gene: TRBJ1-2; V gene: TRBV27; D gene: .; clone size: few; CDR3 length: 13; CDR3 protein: CASSLSSYYGYTF
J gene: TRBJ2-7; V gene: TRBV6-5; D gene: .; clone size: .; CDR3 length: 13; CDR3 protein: CASSYGGRYEQYF
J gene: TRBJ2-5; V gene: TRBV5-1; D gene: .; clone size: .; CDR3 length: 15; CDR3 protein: CASSRTTGTQETQYF
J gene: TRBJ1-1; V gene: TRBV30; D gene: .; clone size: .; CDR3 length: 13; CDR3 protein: CAWSVTANTEAFF
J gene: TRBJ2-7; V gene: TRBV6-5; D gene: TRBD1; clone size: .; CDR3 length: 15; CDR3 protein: CASSPIGTGSYEQYF
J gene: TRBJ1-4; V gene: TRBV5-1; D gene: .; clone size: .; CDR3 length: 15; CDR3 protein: CASSPTGATNEKLFF
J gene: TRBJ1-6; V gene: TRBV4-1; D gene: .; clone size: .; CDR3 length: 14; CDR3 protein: CASQGGNPNSPLHF
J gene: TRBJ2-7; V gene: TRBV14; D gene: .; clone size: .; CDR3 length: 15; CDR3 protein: CASSPPRGTYYEQYF
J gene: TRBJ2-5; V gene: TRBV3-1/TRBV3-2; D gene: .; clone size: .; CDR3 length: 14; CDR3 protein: CASSQAGILGTQYF
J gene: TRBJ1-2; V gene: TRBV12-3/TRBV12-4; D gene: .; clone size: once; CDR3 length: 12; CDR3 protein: CASSPSETGYTF
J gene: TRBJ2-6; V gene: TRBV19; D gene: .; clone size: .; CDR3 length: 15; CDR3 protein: CASTANSPGANVLTF
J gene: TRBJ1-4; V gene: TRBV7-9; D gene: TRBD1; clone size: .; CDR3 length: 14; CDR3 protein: CASSSDRVGEKLFF
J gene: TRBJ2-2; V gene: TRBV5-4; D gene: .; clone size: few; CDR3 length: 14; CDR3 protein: CASSPTLNTGELFF
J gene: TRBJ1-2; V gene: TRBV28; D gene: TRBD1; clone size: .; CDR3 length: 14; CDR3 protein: CASSTMTGKDGYTF
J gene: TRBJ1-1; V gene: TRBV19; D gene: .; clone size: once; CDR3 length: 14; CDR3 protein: CASSTYPRPEEAFF
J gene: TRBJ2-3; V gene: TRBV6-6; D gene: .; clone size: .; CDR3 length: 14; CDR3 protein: CASSLTAGTDTQYF